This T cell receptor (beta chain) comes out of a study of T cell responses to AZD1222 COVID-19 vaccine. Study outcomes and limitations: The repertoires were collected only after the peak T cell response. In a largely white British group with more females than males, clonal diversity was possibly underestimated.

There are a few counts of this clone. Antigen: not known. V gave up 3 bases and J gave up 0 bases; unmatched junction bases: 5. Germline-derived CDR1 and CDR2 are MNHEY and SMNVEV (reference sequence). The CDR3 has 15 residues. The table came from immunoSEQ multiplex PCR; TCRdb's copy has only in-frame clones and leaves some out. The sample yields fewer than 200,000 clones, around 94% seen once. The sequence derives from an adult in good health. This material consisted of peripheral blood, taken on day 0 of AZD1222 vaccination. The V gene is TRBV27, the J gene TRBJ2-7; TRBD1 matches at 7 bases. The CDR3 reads CASSLSRGTSYEQYF. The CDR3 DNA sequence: TGTGCCAGCAGTTTGTCCAGGGGGACCTCCTACGAGCAGTACTTC.